These 2 T cell receptor beta chains came from one sample sequenced in a study of control samples from healthy donors and cancer patients. This table comes from immunoSEQ multiplex PCR, and its TCRdb copy is limited to in-frame clones, with some not included. Altogether roughly 100,000 clones are present, 83% being singletons, with the ten largest covering 13%. The material sequenced was blood. The source is a woman aged 50 to 60 in good health.

The V and J genes are TRBV11-2 and TRBJ2-1, with 9 positions matching TRBD1. The CDR3 is 16 residues long. After removal of 6 bases from V and 4 bases from J, the junction contained 10 bases not matched to a gene. Germline V gives CDR1 SGHAT, CDR2 FQNNGV. The CDR3 region has the DNA TGTGCCAGCAGACCCACAGGGGGCAAGCGGTACAATGAGCAGTTCTTC. Its protein is CASRPTGGKRYNEQFF.

V and J are TRBV3-1 (or the pseudogene TRBV3-2) and TRBJ1-5, with D unresolved. Trimming took 0 bases from V and 6 from J, leaving 6 bases between them. Germline V gives CDR1 LGHDT, CDR2 YNNKEL (reference sequence). The CDR3 length is 13 residues. This chain's CDR3 is CASSQDHGQPQHF. In DNA form, the CDR3 reads TGTGCCAGCAGCCAAGATCACGGTCAGCCCCAGCATTTT.